This record covers a single T cell receptor (beta chain). CDR1 and CDR2 from the germline V gene are SGHTA and FQGNSA. The CDR3 is 14 amino acids. From its re-call of the 5' RACE reads, TCRdb lists each CDR3 protein once, without DNA. The sample shows some 440,000 distinct CDR3 sequences, and roughly 2.3% sits with its ten largest clones. The sample originates from a study of monozygotic twins with inflammatory bowel disease. The sequenced sample was blood. This clonotype originated in a human donor with ulcerative colitis or Crohn's disease, or a healthy co-twin of an affected twin (not recorded which). V is TRBV7-2 and J is TRBJ2-1; TCRdb indicates TRBD2, and absent DNA this call remains unverified. CDR3 region: CASSQDPAGLGQFF. Full variable domain (missing parts from reference TRBV7-2 and TRBJ2-1): GAGVSQSPSNKVTEKGKDVELRCDPISGHTALYWYRQSLGQGLEFLIYFQGNSAPDKSGLPSDRFSAERTGGSVSTLTIQRTQQEDSAVYLCASSQDPAGLGQFFGPGTRLTVL.